This T cell receptor beta chain was sequenced during a study of cytomegalovirus exposure and HLA in healthy donors. About the research overall: Drawn from HLA-typed donors, around 85 million unique TCRs were held in an early data release.

With 7 bases clipped from V and 7 bases from J, the junction kept 9 bases outside the gene matches. Germline V gene lookup returns CDR1 SEHNR and CDR2 FQNEAQ (reference sequence). The CDR3 is 15 residues long. Primers for the PCR totalled 60 Vbeta and 13 Jbeta. Some clones are missing from TCRdb's copy, which holds only in-frame ones; the method was immunoSEQ multiplex PCR. The profile shows roughly 160,000 clones, 65% to 80% of them singletons. This clone showed up just a few times. The chain is built from TRBV7-9 and TRBJ1-6, with TRBD1 matching 8 bases. Material for sequencing was PBMCs. This receptor was obtained from a woman in her forties or fifties in good health and CMV-seropositive. The CDR3: CASTPTTGANSPLHF. CDR3 bases: TGTGCCAGCACTCCCACGACAGGGGCCAATTCACCCCTCCACTTT.